This T cell receptor beta chain was recovered during a study of T cells in women clearing cervical HPV infection. Study overall: Case blood was drawn a median about 160 days after lesion detection.

As to this clone: Its specificity is unknown. The read comes to an end 3 residues before the CDR3 does, leaving the germline J gene to fill in the end.

immunoSEQ multiplex PCR used an average of 1200 ng genomic DNA. Measured with immunoSEQ multiplex PCR; TCRdb has only the in-frame clones, and not every one. The sample includes about 20,000 clones. Germline loops: CDR1 SEHNR, CDR2 FQNEAQ (reference sequence). The CDR3 sequence is 14 residues long. Regarding the study as a whole: CIN3+ cases had significantly higher TCR richness than controls; evenness did not differ. Timing of associations relative to infection is unclear; T-cell subsets were not isolated.

The chain has TRBV7-9 and TRBJ2-4; 10 positions agree with TRBD1. The sequence was obtained from a woman aged 18-70 years with a cervical HPV16 infection that either progressed to CIN3+ or cleared (not recorded which). Source material: blood buffy coat. The CDR3 DNA, read in part, is TGTGCCAGCAGTCCAACGGGACAGGGGAATGGT. It encodes CASSPTGQGNG. In full, the CDR3 is CASSPTGQGNGQYF.